This entry describes one TCR beta chain. Seattle patient enrollment occurred during active infection, with longitudinal follow-up thereafter. This specimen comes from a study of blood T cell repertoires in COVID-19. Looking at the study overall: PBMCs, B-cell-depleted T cells, or T cells were the source of the cDNA or gDNA that made up the material.

Authors' data handling: Reference gene primer amplification yielded estimated nucleated cell counts. This table comes from immunoSEQ multiplex PCR, and its TCRdb copy is limited to in-frame clones, with some not included. From that table come the V and J calls and clone size; the DNA was used to work out D and trimming. Here the sample spans 450,000 or so clones, 80% to 90% being singletons. The germline V gene encodes CDR1 SNHLY and CDR2 FYNNEI. With 5 bases clipped from V and 6 bases from J, the junction kept 8 bases outside the gene matches. CDR3 length: 14 amino acids. Material: peripheral blood. The TCR comes from a young man with COVID-19, enrolled during active disease. The gene calls are TRBV2 and TRBJ2-3, with TRBD1 matching 7 bases. Written as DNA, the CDR3 is TGTGCCAGCAGTAAGAGGGGGCCAACGGATACGCAGTATTTT. As protein: CASSKRGPTDTQYF.